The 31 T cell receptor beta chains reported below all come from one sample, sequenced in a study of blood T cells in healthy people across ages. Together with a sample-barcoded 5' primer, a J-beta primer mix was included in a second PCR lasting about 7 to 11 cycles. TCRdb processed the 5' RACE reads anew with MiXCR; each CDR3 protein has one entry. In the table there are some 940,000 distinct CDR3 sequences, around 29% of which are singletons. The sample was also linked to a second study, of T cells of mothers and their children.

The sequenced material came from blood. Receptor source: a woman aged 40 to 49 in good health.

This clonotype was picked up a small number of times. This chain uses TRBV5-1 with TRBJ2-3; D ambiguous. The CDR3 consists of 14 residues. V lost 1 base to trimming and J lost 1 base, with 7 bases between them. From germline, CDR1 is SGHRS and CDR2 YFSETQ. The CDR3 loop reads CASSLPHGTDTQYF. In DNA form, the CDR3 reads TGCGCCAGCAGCTTGCCCCACGGCACAGATACGCAGTATTTT.

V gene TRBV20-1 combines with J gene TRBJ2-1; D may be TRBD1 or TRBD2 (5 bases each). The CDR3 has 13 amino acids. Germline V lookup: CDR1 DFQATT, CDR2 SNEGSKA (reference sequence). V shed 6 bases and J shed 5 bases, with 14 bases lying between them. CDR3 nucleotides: TGCAGTGCCCCCCGGGACCAGAACAATGAGCAGTTCTTC. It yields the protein CSAPRDQNNEQFF.

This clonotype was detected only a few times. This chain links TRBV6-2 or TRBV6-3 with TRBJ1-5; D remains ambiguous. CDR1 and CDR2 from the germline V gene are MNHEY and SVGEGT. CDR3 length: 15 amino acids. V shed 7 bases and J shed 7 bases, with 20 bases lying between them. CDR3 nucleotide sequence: TGTGCCAGCATTGCACCCCGGGAGCCAGGACAGCCCCAGCATTTT. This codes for CASIAPREPGQPQHF.

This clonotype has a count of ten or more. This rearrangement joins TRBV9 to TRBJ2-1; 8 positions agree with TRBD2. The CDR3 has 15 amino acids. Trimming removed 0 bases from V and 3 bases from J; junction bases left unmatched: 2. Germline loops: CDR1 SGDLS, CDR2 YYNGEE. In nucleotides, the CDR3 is TGTGCCAGCAGCGTAGATAGCGGGGTCTACAATGAGCAGTTCTTC. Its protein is CASSVDSGVYNEQFF.

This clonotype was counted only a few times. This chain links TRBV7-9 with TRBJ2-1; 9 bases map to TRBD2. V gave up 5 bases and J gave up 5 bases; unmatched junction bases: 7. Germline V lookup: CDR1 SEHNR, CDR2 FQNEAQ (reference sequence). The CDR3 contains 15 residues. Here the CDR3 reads CASSARGGAHNEQFF. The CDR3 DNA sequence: TGTGCCAGCAGCGCCCGCGGGGGGGCCCACAATGAGCAGTTCTTC.

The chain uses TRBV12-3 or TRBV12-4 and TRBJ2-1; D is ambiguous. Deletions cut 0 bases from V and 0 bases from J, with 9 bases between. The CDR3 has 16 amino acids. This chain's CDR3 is CASSLALTSSYNEQFF. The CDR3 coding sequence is TGTGCCAGCAGTTTAGCGCTAACGAGCTCCTACAATGAGCAGTTCTTC.

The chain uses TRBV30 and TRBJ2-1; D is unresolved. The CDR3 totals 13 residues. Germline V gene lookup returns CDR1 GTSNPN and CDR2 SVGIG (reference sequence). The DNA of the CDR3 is TGTGCTTCCTCACCTCTAAGATTCAATGAGCAGTTCTTC. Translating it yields CASSPLRFNEQFF.

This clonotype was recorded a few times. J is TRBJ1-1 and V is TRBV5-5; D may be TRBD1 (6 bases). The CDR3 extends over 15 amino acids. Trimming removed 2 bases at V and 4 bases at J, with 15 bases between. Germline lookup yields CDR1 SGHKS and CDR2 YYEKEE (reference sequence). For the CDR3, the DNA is TGTGCCAGCAGCTTATGGGGTACAGGGATCACTGAAGCTTTCTTT. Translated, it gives CASSLWGTGITEAFF.

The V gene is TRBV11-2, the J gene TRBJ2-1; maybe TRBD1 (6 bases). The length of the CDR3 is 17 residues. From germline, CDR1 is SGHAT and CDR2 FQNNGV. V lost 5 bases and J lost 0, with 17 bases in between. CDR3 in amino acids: CASSHHFETGSYNEQFF. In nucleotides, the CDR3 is TGTGCCAGCAGCCATCACTTCGAGACAGGCTCCTACAATGAGCAGTTCTTC.

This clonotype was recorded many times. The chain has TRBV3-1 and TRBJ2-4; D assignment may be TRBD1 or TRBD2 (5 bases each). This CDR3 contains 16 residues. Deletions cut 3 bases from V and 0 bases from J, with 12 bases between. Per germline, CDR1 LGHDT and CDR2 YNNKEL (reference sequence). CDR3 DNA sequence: TGTGCCAGCAGCCAGGGGGAACTATTAGCCAAAAACATTCAGTACTTC. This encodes CASSQGELLAKNIQYF. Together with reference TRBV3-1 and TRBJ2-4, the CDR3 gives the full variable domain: DTAVSQTPKYLVTQMGNDKSIKCEQNLGHDTMYWYKQDSKKFLKIMFSYNNKELIINETVPNRFSPKSPDKAHLNLHINSLELGDSAVYFCASSQGELLAKNIQYFGAGTRLSVL.

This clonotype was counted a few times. CDR3 sequence (DNA): TGCAGTGCTTCGTCCCCGACAGCTCAAGAGACCCAGTACTTC. Translating it yields CSASSPTAQETQYF. This sequence joins TRBV20-1 and TRBJ2-5, with D possibly being TRBD1 (5 bases). V gave up 5 bases and J gave up 2 bases, with 15 bases separating them. This CDR3 region has 14 residues. Germline V CDR1 and CDR2: DFQATT, SNEGSKA (reference sequence).

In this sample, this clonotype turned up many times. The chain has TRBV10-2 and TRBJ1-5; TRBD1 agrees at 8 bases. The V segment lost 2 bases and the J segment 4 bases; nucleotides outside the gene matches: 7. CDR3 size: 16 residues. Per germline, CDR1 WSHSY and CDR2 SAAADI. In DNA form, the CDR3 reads TGCGCCAGCAGTGAGATCGGACAGGGTAGGAATCAGCCCCAGCATTTT. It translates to CASSEIGQGRNQPQHF.

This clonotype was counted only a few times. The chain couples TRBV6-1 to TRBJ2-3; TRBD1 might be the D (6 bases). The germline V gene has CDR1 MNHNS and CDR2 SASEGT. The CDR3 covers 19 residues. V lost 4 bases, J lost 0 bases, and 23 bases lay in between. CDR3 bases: TGTGCCAGCAGTGGACTTGTGGACAGCGTTAAGACGAGCACAGATACGCAGTATTTT. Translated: CASSGLVDSVKTSTDTQYF.

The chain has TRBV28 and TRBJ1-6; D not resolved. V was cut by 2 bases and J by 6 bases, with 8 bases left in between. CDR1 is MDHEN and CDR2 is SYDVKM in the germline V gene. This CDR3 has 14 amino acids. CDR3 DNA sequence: TGTGCCAGCAGTTTAGTTACACTTAATTCACCCCTCCACTTT. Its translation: CASSLVTLNSPLHF.

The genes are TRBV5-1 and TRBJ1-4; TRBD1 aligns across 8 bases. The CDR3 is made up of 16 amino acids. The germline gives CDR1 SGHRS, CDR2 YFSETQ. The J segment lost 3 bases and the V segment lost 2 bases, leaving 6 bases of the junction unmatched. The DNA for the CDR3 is TGCGCCAGCAGCTTAGGACAGGGAACGGCTAATGAAAAACTGTTTTTT. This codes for CASSLGQGTANEKLFF.

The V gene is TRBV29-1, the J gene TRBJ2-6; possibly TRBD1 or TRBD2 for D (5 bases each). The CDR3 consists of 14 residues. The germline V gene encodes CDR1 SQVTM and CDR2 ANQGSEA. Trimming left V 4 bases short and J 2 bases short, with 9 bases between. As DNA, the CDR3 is TGCAGCGTTGCTGGGACCCCTGGGGCCAACGTCCTGACTTTC. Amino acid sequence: CSVAGTPGANVLTF.

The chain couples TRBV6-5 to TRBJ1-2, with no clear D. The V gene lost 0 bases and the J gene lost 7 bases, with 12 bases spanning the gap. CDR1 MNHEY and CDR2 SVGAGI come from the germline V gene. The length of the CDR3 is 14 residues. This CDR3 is CASSYSQVSLGYTF. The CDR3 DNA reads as TGTGCCAGCAGTTACTCTCAAGTGTCCCTTGGCTACACCTTC.

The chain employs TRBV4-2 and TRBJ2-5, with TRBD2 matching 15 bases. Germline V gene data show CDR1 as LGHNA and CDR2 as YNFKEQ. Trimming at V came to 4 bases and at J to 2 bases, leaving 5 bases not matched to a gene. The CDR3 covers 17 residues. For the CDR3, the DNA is TGTGCCAGCAGCCTCGGACTAGCGGGGGGGGGACAAGAGACCCAGTACTTC. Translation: CASSLGLAGGGQETQYF.

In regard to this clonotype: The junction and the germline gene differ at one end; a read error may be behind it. The CDR3 reads CASSLSWPTSYEQYF. The DNA for the CDR3 is TGTGCCAGCAGCTTATCTTGGCCAACCTCCTACGAGCAGTACTTC. This chain uses TRBV28 with TRBJ2-7; D is undetermined. Looked up from germline, CDR1 is MDHEN and CDR2 is SYDVKM. The CDR3 has 15 amino acids.

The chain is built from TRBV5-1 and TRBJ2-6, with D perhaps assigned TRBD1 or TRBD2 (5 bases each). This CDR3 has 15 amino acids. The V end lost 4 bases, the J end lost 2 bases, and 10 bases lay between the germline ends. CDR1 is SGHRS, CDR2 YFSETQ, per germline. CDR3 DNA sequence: TGCGCCAGCAGCGGGGACGGAACTGGGGCCAACGTCCTGACTTTC. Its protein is CASSGDGTGANVLTF.

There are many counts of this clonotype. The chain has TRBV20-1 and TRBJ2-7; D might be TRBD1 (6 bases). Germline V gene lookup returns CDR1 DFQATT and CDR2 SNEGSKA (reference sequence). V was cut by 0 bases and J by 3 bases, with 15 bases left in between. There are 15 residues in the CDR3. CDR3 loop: CSARDQRQAVYEQYF. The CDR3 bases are TGCAGTGCTAGAGATCAGAGACAGGCGGTCTACGAGCAGTACTTC.

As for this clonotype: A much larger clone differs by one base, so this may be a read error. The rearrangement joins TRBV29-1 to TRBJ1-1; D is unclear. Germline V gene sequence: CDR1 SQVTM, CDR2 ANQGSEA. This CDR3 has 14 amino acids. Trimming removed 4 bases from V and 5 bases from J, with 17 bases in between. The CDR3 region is CSVVGSPSGTEAFF. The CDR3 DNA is TGCAGCGTTGTGGGTAGCCCTTCGGGGACTGAAGCTTTCTTT.

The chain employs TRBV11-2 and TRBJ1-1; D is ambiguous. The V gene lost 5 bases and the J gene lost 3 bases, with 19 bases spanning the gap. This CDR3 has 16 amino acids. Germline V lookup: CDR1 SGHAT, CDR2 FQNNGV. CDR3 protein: CASSPQTRAGDTEAFF. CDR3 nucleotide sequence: TGTGCCAGCAGCCCCCAAACTAGGGCCGGGGACACTGAAGCTTTCTTT.

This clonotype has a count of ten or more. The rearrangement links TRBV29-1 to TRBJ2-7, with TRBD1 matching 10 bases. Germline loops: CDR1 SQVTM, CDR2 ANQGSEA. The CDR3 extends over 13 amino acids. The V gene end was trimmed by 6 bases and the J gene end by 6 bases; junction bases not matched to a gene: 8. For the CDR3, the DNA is TGCAGCGTAGCCGGGACAGGGGTTGGCGAGCAGTACTTC. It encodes CSVAGTGVGEQYF.

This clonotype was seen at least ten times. CDR3 amino acids: CASSRDKSGANVLTF. In nucleotides, the CDR3 is TGTGCCAGCAGTAGAGACAAGTCTGGGGCCAACGTCCTGACTTTC. V is TRBV6-2 or TRBV6-3 and J is TRBJ2-6; D ambiguous. This CDR3 spans 15 amino acids. CDR1 and CDR2 (germline): MNHEY, SVGEGT. Trimming removed 5 bases from V and 1 base from J, with 9 bases in between.

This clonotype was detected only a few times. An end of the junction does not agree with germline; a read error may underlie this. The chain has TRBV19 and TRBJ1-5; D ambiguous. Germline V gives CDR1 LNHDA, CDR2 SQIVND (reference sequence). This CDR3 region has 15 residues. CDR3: CASRVAALSNQPRHF. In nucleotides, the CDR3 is TGTGCCAGTAGGGTCGCAGCCCTTAGCAATCAGCCCCGGCATTTT.

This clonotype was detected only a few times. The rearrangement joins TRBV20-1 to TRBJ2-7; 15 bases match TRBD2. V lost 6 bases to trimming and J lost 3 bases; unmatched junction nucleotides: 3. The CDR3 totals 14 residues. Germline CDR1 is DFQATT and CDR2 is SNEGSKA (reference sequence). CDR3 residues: CSAGLAGGYYEQYF. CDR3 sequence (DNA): TGCAGTGCCGGACTAGCGGGAGGGTACTACGAGCAGTACTTC.

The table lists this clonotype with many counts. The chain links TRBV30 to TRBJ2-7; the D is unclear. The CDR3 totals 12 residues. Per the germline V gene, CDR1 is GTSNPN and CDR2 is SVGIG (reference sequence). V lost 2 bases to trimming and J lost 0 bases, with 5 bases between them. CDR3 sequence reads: CAWSNASYEQYF. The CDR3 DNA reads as TGTGCCTGGAGTAACGCCTCCTACGAGCAGTACTTC.

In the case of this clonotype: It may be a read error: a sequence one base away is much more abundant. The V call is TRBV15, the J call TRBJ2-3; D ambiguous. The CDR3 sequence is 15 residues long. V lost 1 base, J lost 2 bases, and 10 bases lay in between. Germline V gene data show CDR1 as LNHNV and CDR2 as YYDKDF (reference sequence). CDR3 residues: CATSRGRDNTDTQYF. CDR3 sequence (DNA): TGTGCCACCAGCAGAGGTAGGGATAACACAGATACGCAGTATTTT. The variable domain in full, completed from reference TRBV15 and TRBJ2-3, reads DAMVIQNPRYQVTQFGKPVTLSCSQTLNHNVMYWYQQKSSQAPKLLFHYYDKDFNNEADTPDNFQSRRPNTSFCFLDIRSPGLGDTAMYLCATSRGRDNTDTQYFGPGTRLTVL.

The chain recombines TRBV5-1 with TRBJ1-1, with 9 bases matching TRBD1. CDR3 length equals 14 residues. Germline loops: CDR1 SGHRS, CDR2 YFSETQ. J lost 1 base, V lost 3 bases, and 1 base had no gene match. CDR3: CASSWTGANTEAFF. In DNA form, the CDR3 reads TGCGCCAGCAGCTGGACAGGGGCGAACACTGAAGCTTTCTTT. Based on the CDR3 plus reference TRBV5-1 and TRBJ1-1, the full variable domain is KAGVTQTPRYLIKTRGQQVTLSCSPISGHRSVSWYQQTPGQGLQFLFEYFSETQRNKGNFPGRFSGRQFSNSRSEMNVSTLELGDSALYLCASSWTGANTEAFFGQGTRLTVV.

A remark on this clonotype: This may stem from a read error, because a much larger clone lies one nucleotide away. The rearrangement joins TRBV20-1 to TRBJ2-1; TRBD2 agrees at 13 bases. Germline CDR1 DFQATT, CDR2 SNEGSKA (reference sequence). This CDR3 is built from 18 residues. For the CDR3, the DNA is TGCAGTGCTAGAGATCGACTAGCGGGGGGAAGCTCCCACAATGAGCAGTTCTTC. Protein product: CSARDRLAGGSSHNEQFF.